The 26 T cell receptor beta chains presented below share a single source sample, sequenced in a study of cytomegalovirus exposure and HLA in healthy donors. 13 Jbeta primers and 60 Vbeta primers were used for the PCR. The method was immunoSEQ multiplex PCR; TCRdb's version includes in-frame clones alone and lacks a portion of them. The listing records approximately 110,000 clones. The sample taken for sequencing was PBMCs. The source is a man aged 25-45 years in good health and CMV-seronegative.

The gene calls are TRBV20-1 and TRBJ2-7; D is ambiguous. The CDR3 loop spans 10 amino acids. V lost 6 bases to trimming and J lost 6 bases, with 9 bases between them. Germline loops: CDR1 DFQATT, CDR2 SNEGSKA (reference sequence). This CDR3 reads CSATLGEQYF. The CDR3 DNA is TGCAGTGCGACCCTAGGCGAGCAGTACTTC.

The CDR3 DNA reads TGTGCCAGCAGAGAGTTGACAGCGCGTGACACTGAAGCTTTCTTT. Amino acids: CASRELTARDTEAFF. This rearrangement joins TRBV6-5 to TRBJ1-1, with D possibly being TRBD1 (5 bases). This CDR3 is 15 amino acids long. Trimming cost V 6 bases and J 3 bases, with 17 bases left between them. Germline values: CDR1 MNHEY, CDR2 SVGAGI.

The chain recombines TRBV15 with TRBJ2-1; no definite D call. CDR1 and CDR2 from the germline V gene are LNHNV and YYDKDF (reference sequence). The CDR3 sequence is 14 residues long. V lost 0 bases and J lost 8, with 11 bases in between. CDR3 region: CATSRDRAGDEQFF. The DNA of the CDR3 is TGTGCCACCAGCAGAGATCGCGCAGGTGATGAGCAGTTCTTC.

This chain uses TRBV7-9 with TRBJ2-7, with 14 bases that match TRBD2. The germline V gene has CDR1 SEHNR and CDR2 FQNEAQ (reference sequence). The CDR3 consists of 15 residues. The trim removed 5 bases at V and 2 bases at J, leaving 2 bases unmatched. The CDR3 region is CASSRLAGGTYEQYF. As DNA, the CDR3 is TGTGCCAGCAGCCGACTAGCGGGAGGGACCTACGAGCAGTACTTC. The complete variable domain, with remaining parts taken from reference TRBV7-9 and TRBJ2-7, reads DTGVSQNPRHKITKRGQNVTFRCDPISEHNRLYWYRQTLGQGPEFLTYFQNEAQLEKSRLLSDRFSAERPKGSFSTLEIQRTEQGDSAMYLCASSRLAGGTYEQYFGPGTRLTVT.

As for this clone: The sample contains more than one DNA sequence encoding this CDR3. The chain combines TRBV19 with TRBJ2-1; D might be TRBD2 (6 bases). The CDR3 spans 16 residues. Germline CDR1 LNHDA, CDR2 SQIVND (reference sequence). Between the trimmed V and J ends, which lost 3 bases and 0 bases, there was a span of 12 bases. The CDR3 loop is CASSIGGGSSYNEQFF. CDR3 coding DNA: TGTGCCAGTAGTATTGGTGGGGGGAGCTCCTACAATGAGCAGTTCTTC.

This rearrangement joins TRBV27 to TRBJ2-7; no definite D call. Germline V gene sequence: CDR1 MNHEY, CDR2 SMNVEV (reference sequence). The germline V and J ends were trimmed by 3 bases and 4 bases, with 10 bases remaining between them. The CDR3 extends over 13 amino acids. CDR3 sequence (DNA): TGTGCCAGCAGTTTCGCGCAGGTGTACGAGCAGTACTTC. Its translation is CASSFAQVYEQYF.

The rearrangement links TRBV6-4 to TRBJ2-3; perhaps TRBD1 as D (5 bases). Looked up from germline, CDR1 is MRHNA and CDR2 is SNTAGT. The V end was cut by 0 bases, the J end by 1 base, with 11 bases between. The CDR3 spans 16 residues. The CDR3 is CASSDSAEGGTDTQYF. CDR3 DNA: TGTGCCAGCAGTGACTCCGCCGAAGGGGGCACAGATACGCAGTATTTT.

The chain links TRBV15 to TRBJ2-7; a weak D match, TRBD2 (5 bases). The CDR3 is 17 residues long. Germline-derived CDR1 and CDR2 are LNHNV and YYDKDF (reference sequence). Trimming shortened V by 0 bases and J by 1 base, and 16 bases separated the two germline ends. Here the CDR3 DNA reads TGTGCCACCAGCAGAGATCACGGACTTCAACCATCCTACGAGCAGTACTTC. Amino acid sequence: CATSRDHGLQPSYEQYF.

The J gene is TRBJ2-7, the V gene TRBV19; TRBD1 aligns across 9 bases. The CDR3 runs 15 residues. V lost 3 bases, J lost 1 base, and 4 bases stayed unmatched. Germline V gene lookup returns CDR1 LNHDA and CDR2 SQIVND (reference sequence). The CDR3 DNA reads TGTGCCAGTAGTATTGCCGGGACAGGGTCCTACGAGCAGTACTTC. Encoded protein: CASSIAGTGSYEQYF. Together with reference TRBV19 and TRBJ2-7, the CDR3 gives the full variable domain: DGGITQSPKYLFRKEGQNVTLSCEQNLNHDAMYWYRQDPGQGLRLIYYSQIVNDFQKGDIAEGYSVSREKKESFPLTVTSAQKNPTAFYLCASSIAGTGSYEQYFGPGTRLTVT.

This chain uses TRBV16 with TRBJ1-5; no clear D. This CDR3 region has 15 residues. V shed 0 bases and J shed 1 base, with 7 bases lying between them. Germline V CDR1 and CDR2: KGHSY, FQNENV. CDR3: CASSQSGRSNQPQHF. The CDR3, as DNA: TGTGCCAGCAGCCAATCGGGGAGGAGCAATCAGCCCCAGCATTTT.

With regard to this clone: Because the CDR3 is missing its conserved closing phenylalanine or tryptophan, this is likely a read error. The CDR3 sequence: CASSLSGSQGAFYEQYS. The CDR3 DNA follows: TGTGCCAGCAGTTTATCAGGGAGCCAGGGGGCCTTCTACGAGCAGTACTCC. This chain uses TRBV27 with TRBJ2-7; 8 bases match TRBD1. The CDR3 spans 17 residues. Losses at the gene ends were 0 bases for V and 3 bases for J; bases not matched to a gene: 10. Germline CDR1 is MNHEY and CDR2 is SMNVEV (reference sequence).

The CDR3 DNA sequence: TGTGCCACCAGCAGAGCCAGGATAGAGGAAAAACTGTTTTTT. It encodes CATSRARIEEKLFF. J is TRBJ1-4 and V is TRBV15; D not certain. The CDR3 totals 14 residues. The germline V and J ends were trimmed by 1 base and 8 bases, with 11 bases remaining between them. Looked up from germline, CDR1 is LNHNV and CDR2 is YYDKDF (reference sequence).

This chain connects TRBV7-3 to TRBJ2-1; D perhaps matches TRBD2 (6 bases). CDR1 is SGHTA and CDR2 is FQGTGA in the germline V gene. The CDR3 runs to 14 residues. The V end was cut by 5 bases, the J end by 9 bases, with 17 bases between. CDR3: CASSPKEGLSEQFF. CDR3 DNA: TGTGCCAGCAGCCCGAAGGAGGGACTTAGTGAGCAGTTCTTC.

This rearrangement joins TRBV27 to TRBJ2-3; TRBD2 agrees at 11 bases. J was trimmed by 6 bases and V by 6 bases; bases with no gene match: 2. The CDR3 loop spans 13 amino acids. Germline values: CDR1 MNHEY, CDR2 SMNVEV (reference sequence). The CDR3 here is CASRRLAGDTQYF. CDR3 nucleotides: TGTGCCAGCAGGAGACTAGCGGGGGATACGCAGTATTTT.

The chain is built from TRBV6-6 and TRBJ1-2, with a possible D match to TRBD1 (6 bases). Germline CDR1 and CDR2: MNHNY and SVGAGI (reference sequence). Trimming shortened V by 8 bases and J by 7 bases, and 8 bases separated the two germline ends. The CDR3 spans 10 residues. CDR3 amino acids: CASRGGGYTF. CDR3 coding DNA: TGTGCCAGCCGAGGGGGTGGCTACACCTTC.

The V gene is TRBV5-4, the J gene TRBJ1-6, with D hard to call. Germline loops: CDR1 SGHNT, CDR2 YYREEE (reference sequence). V was shortened by 4 bases and J by 6 bases, with 14 bases between the two germline ends. The CDR3 is 15 residues long. The chain's CDR3 is CASSENTGSNSPLHF. As DNA, the CDR3 is TGTGCCAGCAGCGAAAATACTGGGAGTAATTCACCCCTCCACTTT.

CDR3 sequence (DNA): TGCAGCGTCGCCCCTGACAGTCCTGAAGCTTTCTTT. Translating gives CSVAPDSPEAFF. This chain connects TRBV29-1 to TRBJ1-1; D possibly corresponds to TRBD1 (5 bases). V shed 6 bases and J shed 6 bases, with 14 bases lying between them. The CDR3 contains 12 residues. Germline-derived CDR1 and CDR2 are SQVTM and ANQGSEA.

The gene calls are TRBV9 and TRBJ1-2, with a tentative D call TRBD1 (5 bases). Germline CDR1 and CDR2: SGDLS and YYNGEE. This CDR3 region has 12 residues. CDR3 amino acids: CASGGKSYGYTF. CDR3 nucleotides: TGTGCGTCGGGGGGGAAGAGCTATGGCTACACCTTC.

The V and J genes are TRBV29-1 and TRBJ1-1, with D possibly matching TRBD1 (6 bases). This CDR3 is 14 amino acids long. CDR1 is SQVTM and CDR2 is ANQGSEA in the germline V gene. V lost 4 bases to trimming and J lost 5 bases, with 17 bases between them. Here the CDR3 DNA reads TGCAGCGTTGGTAGGAGGGGGGGGGAAACTGAAGCTTTCTTT. Its protein is CSVGRRGGETEAFF.

V usage is TRBV11-2 and J usage is TRBJ2-3; the D is unclear. This CDR3 spans 14 amino acids. V was cut by 0 bases and J by 6 bases, with 10 bases left in between. The germline gives CDR1 SGHAT, CDR2 FQNNGV. The CDR3 region has the DNA TGTGCCAGCAGCTTAGAGGTAGTTTCGGATACGCAGTATTTT. Translation gives CASSLEVVSDTQYF.

V is TRBV28 and J is TRBJ2-7; 8 bases agree with TRBD1. V was pared by 6 bases and J by 3 bases, with 10 bases of the junction left unmatched. The CDR3 is 15 amino acids. Germline CDR1 and CDR2: MDHEN and SYDVKM. The DNA of the CDR3 is TGTGCCAGCAGACAAGGGGGGACAGGTCTCTACGAGCAGTACTTC. Residues: CASRQGGTGLYEQYF.

V and J are TRBV4-2 and TRBJ2-7; TRBD1 matches at 10 bases. The CDR3 runs 16 residues. V was pared by 0 bases and J by 5 bases, with 7 bases of the junction left unmatched. Looked up from germline, CDR1 is LGHNA and CDR2 is YNFKEQ. The CDR3 DNA reads as TGTGCCAGCAGCCAAGATTACGGGGACAGGGGCCACGAGCAGTACTTC. Translating it yields CASSQDYGDRGHEQYF.

This sequence joins TRBV7-9 and TRBJ2-2; 7 bases fit TRBD1. CDR1 and CDR2 (germline): SEHNR, FQNEAQ (reference sequence). The V gene end was trimmed by 2 bases and the J gene end by 4 bases; junction bases not matched to a gene: 10. There are 17 residues in the CDR3. For the CDR3, the DNA is TGTGCCAGCAGCTTAAGGGGCGACAGGGATCTCACCGGGGAGCTGTTTTTT. Protein sequence: CASSLRGDRDLTGELFF.

The chain employs TRBV15 and TRBJ2-7; TRBD1 matches at 11 bases. Germline V gene lookup returns CDR1 LNHNV and CDR2 YYDKDF (reference sequence). Germline trimming cut 0 bases from V and 2 bases from J; bases unmatched to any gene: 6. The CDR3 has 17 amino acids. For the CDR3, the DNA is TGTGCCACCAGCAGAGATCCACCGGGACAGGGGGCCTACGAGCAGTACTTC. This translates into CATSRDPPGQGAYEQYF.

This chain uses TRBV6-1 with TRBJ2-5, with D unresolved. The V end lost 2 bases, the J end lost 5 bases, and 3 bases lay between the germline ends. Germline V gene lookup returns CDR1 MNHNS and CDR2 SASEGT. The CDR3 spans 11 residues. The CDR3 spells CASSESETQYF. CDR3 DNA: TGTGCCAGCAGTGAATCGGAGACCCAGTACTTC.

V is TRBV28 and J is TRBJ1-5; 7 bases are a match to TRBD1. Per the germline V gene, CDR1 is MDHEN and CDR2 is SYDVKM. Germline trimming cut 6 bases from V and 3 bases from J; bases unmatched to any gene: 5. This CDR3 spans 14 amino acids. CDR3 coding DNA: TGTGCCAGCAGAACGGACAGGCACAATCAGCCCCAGCATTTT. Its translation: CASRTDRHNQPQHF.